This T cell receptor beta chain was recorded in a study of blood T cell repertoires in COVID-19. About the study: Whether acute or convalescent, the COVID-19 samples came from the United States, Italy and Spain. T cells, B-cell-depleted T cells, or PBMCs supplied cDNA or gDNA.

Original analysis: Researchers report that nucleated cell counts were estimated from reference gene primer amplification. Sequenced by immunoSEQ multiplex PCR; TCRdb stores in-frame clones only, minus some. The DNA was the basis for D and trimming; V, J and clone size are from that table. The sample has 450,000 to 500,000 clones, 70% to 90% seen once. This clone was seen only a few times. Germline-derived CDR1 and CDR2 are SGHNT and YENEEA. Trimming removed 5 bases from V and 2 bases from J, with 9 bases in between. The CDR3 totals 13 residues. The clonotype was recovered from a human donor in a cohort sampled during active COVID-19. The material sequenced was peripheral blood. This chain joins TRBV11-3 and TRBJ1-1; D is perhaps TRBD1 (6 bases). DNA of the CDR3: TGTGCCAGCAGCACAGGGATCAACACTGAAGCTTTCTTT. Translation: CASSTGINTEAFF.